A selection of T cell receptor beta chains follows, all from one sample in a study of blood T cells in healthy people across ages. In TCRdb, the 5' RACE reads were re-called with MiXCR into one record per CDR3 protein. The sample holds approximately 800,000 distinct CDR3 sequences; 20% to 30% are singletons and the top ten take about 3%. This same sample was also part of a study on T cells of mothers and their children.

Sequenced material: blood. The receptors derive from a boy aged 10-17 years in good health. Both conserved end residues are part of each CDR3. A D gene is named only where the DNA matches it firmly. Size tells how often a clone was seen (once, few, many) or the class of an expanded clone, and some rows leave it out.

TRBV6-5	-	TRBJ2-1	-	CASSYASYNEQFF	TGTGCCAGCAGTTACGCCAGTTACAATGAGCAGTTCTTC
TRBV7-9	-	TRBJ1-6	-	CASSLGRQANSPLHF	TGTGCCAGCAGCTTAGGCAGGCAAGCTAATTCACCCCTCCACTTT
TRBV29-1	-	TRBJ2-2	-	CSVRDSLTGELFF	TGCAGCGTGCGGGACAGCCTAACCGGGGAGCTGTTTTTT
TRBV20-1	-	TRBJ2-5	few	CSGRGGQETQYF	TGCAGTGGGCGCGGAGGGCAAGAGACCCAGTACTTC
TRBV12-3/TRBV12-4	-	TRBJ1-2	-	CASSFVGSRFGYTF	TGTGCCAGCAGTTTTGTGGGTTCTCGCTTCGGCTACACCTTC
TRBV5-1	TRBD1	TRBJ1-1	few	CASSLEGQGNTGTFF	TGCGCCAGCAGCTTGGAGGGACAGGGGAACACTGGAACTTTCTTT
TRBV5-5	-	TRBJ2-7	-	CASSLTWGARDSSYEQYF	TGTGCCAGCAGCCTCACATGGGGGGCCCGGGACAGTTCCTACGAGCAGTACTTC
TRBV25-1	-	TRBJ2-3	-	CASSDDLGTDTQYF	TGTGCCAGCAGTGACGACCTTGGCACAGATACGCAGTATTTT
TRBV9	-	TRBJ2-5	few	CASSVNGGPETQYF	TGTGCCAGCAGCGTAAACGGCGGCCCAGAGACCCAGTACTTC
TRBV7-9	-	TRBJ2-1	-	CASSLALRAPPDQFF	TGTGCCAGCAGCTTAGCCCTTCGGGCCCCCCCCGACCAGTTCTTC
TRBV20-1	TRBD1	TRBJ2-1	-	CSARPPAGVPTGEKPGRVNEQFF	TGCAGTGCTAGACCCCCCGCCGGGGTTCCGACAGGGGAAAAACCTGGCCGGGTCAATGAGCAGTTCTTC
TRBV5-5	-	TRBJ2-5	once	CASSLEASQEAQSF	TGTGCCAGCAGCTTAGAAGCAAGCCAAGAGGCCCAGTCCTTC
TRBV6-1	TRBD1	TRBJ2-7	few	CASGRQGSYEQYF	TGTGCCAGCGGCCGACAGGGCTCCTACGAGCAGTACTTC
TRBV9	-	TRBJ2-2	-	CASSATHGRDTGELFF	TGTGCCAGCAGCGCGACGCACGGGAGAGACACCGGGGAGCTGTTTTTT
TRBV28	-	TRBJ2-3	-	CASNYGDPTDTQYF	TGTGCCAGCAATTACGGGGACCCCACAGATACGCAGTATTTT
TRBV12-5	-	TRBJ1-2	few	CARRNYGYTF	TGTGCTAGGAGGAACTATGGCTACACCTTC
TRBV11-2	TRBD2	TRBJ2-5	-	CASSKTSVKETQYF	TGTGCCAGCAGCAAAACTAGCGTAAAAGAGACCCAGTACTTC
TRBV11-2	TRBD1	TRBJ2-7	-	CASSPRTGGFYEQYF	TGTGCCAGCAGCCCCCGGACAGGGGGGTTCTACGAGCAGTACTTC
TRBV5-1	TRBD2	TRBJ2-1	few	CASSLVISGGPGEQFF	TGCGCCAGCAGCTTGGTCATTAGCGGGGGGCCCGGTGAGCAGTTCTTC